This TCR beta chain was sequenced in a study of T cell changes during pregnancy in multiple sclerosis. Measured with immunoSEQ multiplex PCR; TCRdb has only the in-frame clones, and not every one. The table records 70,000 to 100,000 clones, 94% of them present only once. This TCR was recovered from a female donor with multiple sclerosis, enrolled in a pregnancy study. Sequences were derived from peripheral blood, sampled in the third trimester of pregnancy.

The DNA for the CDR3 is TGTGCCAGCAGTACGACTAGCGATACGCAGTATTTT. Translated: CASSTTSDTQYF. The rearrangement uses TRBV7-2 and TRBJ2-3; 7 bases map to TRBD2. J gave up 6 bases and V 6 bases, and 3 bases lay outside the gene matches. Per the germline V gene, CDR1 is SGHTA and CDR2 is FQGNSA. The CDR3 is 12 residues long.